This T cell receptor beta chain was observed in a study of CXCR3-negative and CXCR3-positive naive CD8 T cells. The authors gated naive CD8+ T cells as CD45RO-CCR7+CD27+CD95-. TRB cDNA was prepared as libraries by UMI-labeled 5' RACE. Reanalyzing the 5' RACE reads, TCRdb keeps one entry per CDR3 protein, without DNA. This sample's table has over 50,000 distinct CDR3 sequences. Germline lookup yields CDR1 SQVTM and CDR2 ANQGSEA. There are 13 residues in the CDR3. General study findings and limits: A higher hydrophobicity marked the TRB CDR3s of CXCR3-positive naive cells versus CXCR3-negative naive cells. Comparably high diversity marked both naive subsets, whereas memory CD8+ cells had much lower diversity. Memory cells differed in TRBV-TRBJ usage, but naive CXCR3-negative and CXCR3-positive cells had similar usage. The authors found comparable surface CD5 between naive subsets and inferred TCR strength from TRB CDR3 properties.

About this clonotype: Its antigen remains unidentified.

Specimen: naive CXCR3+ CD8+ T cells from blood. Subset in this sample: CD45RO-CCR7+CD27+CD95- naive CD8+ T cells expressing CXCR3 (TNR3+). The TCR was taken from a human donor in good health. Some clones in this sample may be carry-over from other donors' samples. This chain uses TRBV29-1 with TRBJ1-5. The CDR3 reads CSVSPAGNQPQHF.